One sample yielded the 23 T cell receptor beta chains listed below, sequenced in a study of identical twins. TCRdb processed the 5' RACE reads anew with MiXCR; each CDR3 protein has one entry. Here the sample spans 1.5 million to 2 million distinct CDR3 sequences, around 29% being singletons. The sample was cord blood. These TCRs come from a newborn girl in good health.

Turning to this clonotype: A junction boundary mismatches the germline segment, possibly from a read error. The V gene is TRBV7-2, the J gene TRBJ2-7; 13 bases agree with TRBD2. The closer fit of TRBJ2-5 to the DNA end suggests the J call may be wrong. The CDR3 totals 16 residues. Germline CDR1 reads SGHTA; CDR2 reads FQGNSA. DNA of the CDR3: TGTGCCAGCAGCCCGGGGACTAGCGGGATCCAAGTGACCCAGTACTTC. It translates to CASSPGTSGIQVTQYF.

This clonotype was counted ten times or more. The chain is built from TRBV25-1 and TRBJ2-7; 9 bases fit TRBD1. With V trimmed by 1 base and J by 1 base, 20 bases remained unmatched. CDR1 and CDR2 from the germline V gene are MGHDK and SYGVNS. The CDR3 is made up of 21 amino acids. The CDR3 protein is CASSESGTGTGTFSGSYEQYF. Written as DNA, the CDR3 is TGTGCCAGCAGTGAATCAGGAACCGGGACAGGGACATTTTCGGGATCCTACGAGCAGTACTTC.

The chain combines TRBV6-5 with TRBJ1-4, with no clear D. Trimming left V 6 bases short and J 12 bases short, with 8 bases between. The CDR3 extends over 10 amino acids. CDR1 and CDR2 (germline): MNHEY, SVGAGI. In nucleotides, the CDR3 is TGTGCCAGCAGGCCTTTTCAACTGTTTTTT. Residues: CASRPFQLFF.

The chain has TRBV2 and TRBJ2-7, with TRBD1 identical over 10 bases. The germline CDR1 and CDR2 sequences are SNHLY and FYNNEI. V trimming: 0 bases; J trimming: 3 bases; junction bases outside the gene matches: 2. The CDR3 totals 15 residues. DNA for the CDR3: TGTGCCAGCAGTGAAGCGGGACAGGGGAACTACGAGCAGTACTTC. Translating it yields CASSEAGQGNYEQYF.

This clonotype was counted only a few times. The rearrangement joins TRBV2 to TRBJ2-7, with TRBD2 matching 9 bases. Germline loops: CDR1 SNHLY, CDR2 FYNNEI. This CDR3 has 15 amino acids. The J segment lost 2 bases and the V segment lost 5 bases, leaving 7 bases of the junction unmatched. CDR3 sequence: CASSRSGSYTYEQYF. In nucleotides, the CDR3 is TGTGCCAGCAGTCGTAGCGGGAGTTACACCTACGAGCAGTACTTC.

The gene calls are TRBV7-9 and TRBJ1-2; TRBD1 might be the D (5 bases). The germline CDR1 and CDR2 sequences are SEHNR and FQNEAQ (reference sequence). Between the trimmed V and J ends, which lost 2 bases and 6 bases, there was a span of 10 bases. The CDR3 contains 13 residues. The CDR3 DNA sequence: TGTGCCAGCAGCTTACGGGCGGGGGATGGCTACACCTTC. Translated, it gives CASSLRAGDGYTF.

The genes are TRBV9 and TRBJ1-5; D is undetermined. CDR3 length equals 14 residues. Per germline, CDR1 SGDLS and CDR2 YYNGEE. V shed 1 base and J shed 3 bases, with 8 bases lying between them. CDR3 region: CASSVSGVNQPQHF. The CDR3 nucleotides are TGTGCCAGCAGCGTATCTGGAGTCAATCAGCCCCAGCATTTT.

This chain links TRBV12-3 or TRBV12-4 with TRBJ2-7; a possible D gene is TRBD2 (5 bases). This CDR3 is built from 15 residues. V lost 0 bases and J 7 bases, leaving 16 bases between the germline ends. This CDR3 reads CASSLARRGTNEQYF. The CDR3 nucleotides read TGTGCCAGCAGTTTAGCGCGACGGGGAACGAATGAGCAGTACTTC.

This clonotype was picked up one time. CDR3 coding DNA: TGTGCCAGCAGTTCGGACAGGGGAGTATATACGCAGTATTTT. This translates into CASSSDRGVYTQYF. The chain uses TRBV2 and TRBJ2-3; 9 positions match TRBD1. The CDR3 is 14 residues long. In germline, CDR1 is SNHLY, CDR2 FYNNEI. J gave up 7 bases and V 5 bases, and 7 bases lay outside the gene matches.

Many counts were recorded for this clonotype. DNA of the CDR3: TGTGCCAGCAGCTCTTTGAGGACTAGCGGGACCCTTAGCACAGATACGCAGTATTTT. This encodes CASSSLRTSGTLSTDTQYF. The gene calls are TRBV7-8 and TRBJ2-3, with TRBD2 identical over 12 bases. Looked up from germline, CDR1 is SGHVS and CDR2 is FQNEAQ. V dropped 4 bases and J dropped 0; count of bases not matched to a gene: 11. The CDR3 is 19 residues long.

The V and J genes are TRBV18 and TRBJ2-3, with TRBD2 as a possible D gene (6 bases). The V end was cut by 4 bases, the J end by 5 bases, with 13 bases between. The CDR3 is 14 amino acids. Germline V gene lookup returns CDR1 KGHSH and CDR2 LQKENI. CDR3 coding DNA: TGTGCCAGCTCACGTACTAGCCTGGGAGATACGCAGTATTTT. The encoded protein is CASSRTSLGDTQYF.

This clonotype has just a few counts. The V call is TRBV28, the J call TRBJ2-3, with 8 bases lining up with TRBD2. Germline CDR1 MDHEN, CDR2 SYDVKM. J gave up 3 bases and V 3 bases, and 5 bases lay outside the gene matches. CDR3 length equals 15 residues. CDR3 in amino acids: CASSFVGTRTDTQYF. DNA for the CDR3: TGTGCCAGCAGTTTTGTCGGGACTAGGACAGATACGCAGTATTTT.

This sequence joins TRBV9 and TRBJ2-3; D is undetermined. The V and J ends lost 1 base and 0 bases respectively, with 9 bases between them. The CDR3 extends over 15 amino acids. The germline gives CDR1 SGDLS, CDR2 YYNGEE. CDR3 in DNA: TGTGCCAGCAGCGTAACTACCCTCAGCACAGATACGCAGTATTTT. Its protein is CASSVTTLSTDTQYF.

A note on this clonotype: Sequence at one end of the junction differs from germline and may be a read error. V usage is TRBV5-1 and J usage is TRBJ2-2; 9 nucleotides agree with TRBD1. CDR3 length equals 16 residues. The germline gives CDR1 SGHRS, CDR2 YFSETQ. This CDR3 reads CASSLGGTGNTGGLFF. In DNA form, the CDR3 reads TGCGCCAGCAGCTTGGGGGGGACAGGGAACACCGGGGGGCTGTTTTTT.

This clonotype was detected many times. The chain's CDR3 is CASSRLVLIRNYGYTF. The DNA for the CDR3 is TGTGCCAGCAGCCGACTAGTCCTGATACGTAACTATGGCTACACCTTC. The chain carries TRBV12-3 or TRBV12-4 and TRBJ1-2; D not certain. V was shortened by 6 bases and J by 1 base, with 18 bases between the two germline ends. The CDR3 contains 16 residues.

At least ten counts were recorded for this clonotype. The CDR3 loop is CSAPDGYGYTF. CDR3 nucleotides: TGCAGTGCTCCAGACGGTTATGGCTACACCTTC. The rearrangement joins TRBV20-1 to TRBJ1-2; D remains ambiguous. V was cut by 5 bases and J by 5 bases, with 9 bases left in between. The CDR3 loop spans 11 amino acids. Germline V gene data show CDR1 as DFQATT and CDR2 as SNEGSKA (reference sequence).

This clonotype was counted only a few times. The V and J genes are TRBV28 and TRBJ2-7, with 10 bases that match TRBD1. Looked up from germline, CDR1 is MDHEN and CDR2 is SYDVKM. V shed 2 bases, J shed 4 bases, and the junction held 5 bases outside the gene matches. The CDR3 sequence is 15 residues long. The CDR3 bases are TGTGCCAGCAGTTTACCCCAGGACAGGGGGTACGAGCAGTACTTC. Translated, it gives CASSLPQDRGYEQYF.

This sequence joins TRBV15 and TRBJ2-4; the match to TRBD2 covers 14 bases. The better agreement between TRBJ2-7 and the DNA end casts doubt on the J call. CDR1 and CDR2 (germline): LNHNV, YYDKDF (reference sequence). The CDR3 sequence is 16 residues long. This chain's CDR3 is CATSLRLAGGPYEQYF. The CDR3 bases are TGTGCCACCAGCCTACGACTAGCGGGAGGGCCCTACGAGCAGTACTTC.

The table lists this clonotype with a few counts. This chain links TRBV7-9 with TRBJ2-1, with 7 bases lining up with TRBD2. Germline values: CDR1 SEHNR, CDR2 FQNEAQ (reference sequence). V shed 2 bases and J 9 bases; nucleotides not matched to a gene: 7. This CDR3 has 14 residues. Here the CDR3 reads CASSLPGEGGEQFF. Here the CDR3 DNA reads TGTGCCAGCAGCTTACCGGGGGAGGGCGGTGAGCAGTTCTTC.

This clonotype was detected a few times. This chain uses TRBV18 with TRBJ2-3, with D possibly TRBD2 on 5 matching bases. Germline loops: CDR1 KGHSH, CDR2 LQKENI. CDR3 size: 16 residues. V lost 4 bases and J 3 bases, leaving 17 bases between the germline ends. This chain's CDR3 is CASSLQSGLGTDTQYF. The CDR3 bases are TGTGCCAGCTCACTCCAATCAGGACTGGGGACAGATACGCAGTATTTT.

The chain joins TRBV21-1 to TRBJ2-7; the table's D call, TRBD1, has no DNA check behind it. TRBV21-1 is flagged as a pseudogene. The CDR3 has 16 residues. The CDR3 DNA sequence: TGTGCCAGCAGCAAACGAGTTGGGGACAGGGCCTACGAGCAGTACTTC. It yields the protein CASSKRVGDRAYEQYF.

The sample holds a few counts of this clonotype. This chain connects TRBV7-8 to TRBJ2-7; 9 nucleotides line up with TRBD1. The V segment lost 2 bases and the J segment 2 bases; nucleotides outside the gene matches: 22. Per germline, CDR1 SGHVS and CDR2 FQNEAQ. This CDR3 is 21 amino acids long. The CDR3 loop is CASSLRAEKYTGGPTPYEQYF. DNA for the CDR3: TGTGCCAGCAGCTTAAGGGCCGAAAAATACACAGGGGGCCCTACTCCCTACGAGCAGTACTTC.

The chain uses TRBV25-1 and TRBJ2-7; 7 bases match TRBD2. CDR1 is MGHDK, CDR2 SYGVNS, per germline. This CDR3 has 18 residues. J gave up 0 bases and V 4 bases, and 15 bases lay outside the gene matches. In nucleotides, the CDR3 is TGTGCCAGCAGTGGGGACTTAAGTGGCGGGGGAAGCTCCTACGAGCAGTACTTC. Translation: CASSGDLSGGGSSYEQYF.